This TCR beta chain was captured in a study of blood T cell repertoires in COVID-19. Germline trimming cut 6 bases from V and 5 bases from J; bases unmatched to any gene: 5. CDR1 LNHDA and CDR2 SQIVND come from the germline V gene (reference sequence). This CDR3 spans 13 amino acids. TCRdb keeps only in-frame clones here, not all; method: immunoSEQ multiplex PCR. The repertoire holds about 62,000 clones, with roughly 71% as singletons. The specimen sequenced was peripheral blood. This sequence originates from a woman aged 45-65 years with active or convalescent COVID-19. V usage is TRBV19 and J usage is TRBJ1-1; TRBD1 matches 8 bases. CDR3 in DNA: TGTGCCAGTAGCCGGACAGGGAAAACTGAAGCTTTCTTT. Amino acids: CASSRTGKTEAFF.